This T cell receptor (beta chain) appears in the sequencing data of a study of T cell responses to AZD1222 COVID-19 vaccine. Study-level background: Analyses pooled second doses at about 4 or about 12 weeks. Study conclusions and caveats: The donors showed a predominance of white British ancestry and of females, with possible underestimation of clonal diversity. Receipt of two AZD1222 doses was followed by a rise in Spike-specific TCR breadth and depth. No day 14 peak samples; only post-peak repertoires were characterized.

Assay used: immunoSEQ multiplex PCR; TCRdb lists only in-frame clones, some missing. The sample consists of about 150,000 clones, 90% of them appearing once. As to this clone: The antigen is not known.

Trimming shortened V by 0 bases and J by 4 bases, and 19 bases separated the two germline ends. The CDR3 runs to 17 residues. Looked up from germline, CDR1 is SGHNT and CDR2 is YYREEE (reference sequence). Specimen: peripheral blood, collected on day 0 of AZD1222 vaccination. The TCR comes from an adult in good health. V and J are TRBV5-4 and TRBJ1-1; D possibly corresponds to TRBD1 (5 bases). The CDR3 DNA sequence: TGTGCCAGCAGCTTGGACAGGCTCGGGGTATTGGCCACTGAAGCTTTCTTT. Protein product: CASSLDRLGVLATEAFF.